This is a list of T cell receptor beta chains from one sample in a study of PD-1 blockade in classical Hodgkin lymphoma. Clones were read by immunoSEQ multiplex PCR, and TCRdb kept only the in-frame ones, dropping some. The repertoire holds around 50,000 clones, with approximately 72% as singletons. This specimen consisted of peripheral blood mononuclear cells (PBMCs), obtained before the fourth cycle of nivolumab. Every receptor here comes from a human donor with classical Hodgkin lymphoma. CDR3s include the opening cysteine and the closing phenylalanine or tryptophan. The order of the fields is V gene, J gene, CDR3 protein.

TRBV25-1,TRBJ1-5,CASSVTGTDQPQHF
TRBV19,TRBJ2-7,CASSIDLRVQEQYF
TRBV7-3,TRBJ1-1,CASSSNRGTEAFF
TRBV6-1,TRBJ2-7,CASRDSGAGNEQYF
TRBV27,TRBJ2-3,CASSRLAGGTDTQYF
TRBV19,TRBJ2-1,CASSILLAGAYNEQFF
TRBV5-6,TRBJ2-7,CASSSTQLQGSYEQYF
TRBV6-1,TRBJ2-7,CASSFRREGIYEQYF
TRBV30,TRBJ1-1,CAWSVRLLGNTEAFF
TRBV5-4,TRBJ1-1,CASSIGTGSNTEAFF
TRBV6-5,TRBJ1-1,CASTLRQGGNTEAFF
TRBV27,TRBJ2-7,CASSFGGSSYEQYF
TRBV28,TRBJ1-2,CASSVDRGYGYTF
TRBV4-1,TRBJ2-1,CASSQDRGVVEQFF
TRBV6-9,TRBJ2-7,CASGVSLGGRVEQYF
TRBV28,TRBJ2-5,CASSLYRGEGQETQYF
TRBV29-1,TRBJ2-3,CSVLTTTDTQYF
TRBV27,TRBJ2-1,CASSFLQDSYNEQFF
TRBV6-1,TRBJ1-5,CASTRDRSNQPQHF
TRBV28,TRBJ2-5,CASSLLIASGERETQYF
TRBV19,TRBJ2-7,CASSFGFQYEQYF
TRBV4-2,TRBJ2-2,CASSQLINTGELFF
TRBV7-3,TRBJ1-5,CASSLGAGEGQPQHF
TRBV6-5,TRBJ2-5,CASSYSFAGMAEAQYF
TRBV29-1,TRBJ2-3,CSVELGGWTDTQYF
TRBV6-5,TRBJ2-7,CASSSRQSPNYEQYF
TRBV6-6,TRBJ2-4,CASSYSTLAIQYF
TRBV6-4,TRBJ1-4,CASSTTHGEKLFF
TRBV10-3,TRBJ1-2,CAIRDSGTGGYGYTF
TRBV28,TRBJ2-7,CASSWAGYEQYF
TRBV19,TRBJ2-1,CASSKGGSYYNEQFF
TRBV19,TRBJ2-7,CASSTDRDTYEQYF
TRBV6-1,TRBJ2-2,CASSEGSGRAGELFF
TRBV4-3,TRBJ2-3,CASSQDRALGTDTQYF
TRBV28,TRBJ1-1,CASSLSRASEAFF
TRBV28,TRBJ1-2,CASTLGGANYGYTF
TRBV7-7,TRBJ2-5,CASSHRLGTGLGPFQETQYF
TRBV28,TRBJ2-3,CASNYQRTDTQYF
TRBV15,TRBJ2-3,CATSRQGAGTDTQYF
TRBV4-1,TRBJ1-2,CASSQGREFDYGYTF
TRBV6-6,TRBJ2-7,CASSPPGQGAREQYF
TRBV14,TRBJ2-7,CASSPDWYYEQYF
TRBV6-1,TRBJ2-1,CASSEETGGYNEQFF
TRBV4-1,TRBJ2-1,CASSQLAGEMDEQFF
TRBV19,TRBJ2-3,CAIARLHTDTQYF
TRBV28,TRBJ2-1,CASSLGTSGREQFF
TRBV18,TRBJ1-4,CASSPLPFNEKLFF
TRBV2,TRBJ2-1,CASKGLANNNEQFF
TRBV18,TRBJ1-2,CASSPQGVSGYTF
TRBV28,TRBJ1-2,CASSFRGGYTF
TRBV28,TRBJ2-7,CASSSQPNYEQYF
TRBV28,TRBJ2-7,CASSTTATRSGEQYF
TRBV6-5,TRBJ2-1,CASSSGVAGVREQFF
TRBV14,TRBJ1-2,CASSSRGRVIDGYTF